One TCR beta chain is described in this entry. Researchers ran the PCR with 60 Vbeta and 13 Jbeta primers. Repertoires were generated with immunoSEQ multiplex PCR, while TCRdb's copy carries only in-frame clones and drops some. The sample carries approximately 100,000 clones, approximately 81% recorded once. The sample comes from a study of cytomegalovirus exposure and HLA in healthy donors. Trimming cost V 0 bases and J 9 bases, with 15 bases left between them. From germline, CDR1 is SGHRS and CDR2 YFSETQ. The CDR3 spans 14 residues. This TCR derives from a male donor in good health and CMV-seropositive. The gene calls are TRBV5-1 and TRBJ1-2; TRBD1 might be the D (6 bases). Sample: PBMCs. The CDR3 DNA is TGCGCCAGCAGCTTGGGGCCCACAGGGAGAAGCTACACCTTC. It specifies CASSLGPTGRSYTF. The full variable domain, in which reference TRBV5-1 and TRBJ1-2 provide the parts outside the CDR3, is KAGVTQTPRYLIKTRGQQVTLSCSPISGHRSVSWYQQTPGQGLQFLFEYFSETQRNKGNFPGRFSGRQFSNSRSEMNVSTLELGDSALYLCASSLGPTGRSYTFGSGTRLTVV.